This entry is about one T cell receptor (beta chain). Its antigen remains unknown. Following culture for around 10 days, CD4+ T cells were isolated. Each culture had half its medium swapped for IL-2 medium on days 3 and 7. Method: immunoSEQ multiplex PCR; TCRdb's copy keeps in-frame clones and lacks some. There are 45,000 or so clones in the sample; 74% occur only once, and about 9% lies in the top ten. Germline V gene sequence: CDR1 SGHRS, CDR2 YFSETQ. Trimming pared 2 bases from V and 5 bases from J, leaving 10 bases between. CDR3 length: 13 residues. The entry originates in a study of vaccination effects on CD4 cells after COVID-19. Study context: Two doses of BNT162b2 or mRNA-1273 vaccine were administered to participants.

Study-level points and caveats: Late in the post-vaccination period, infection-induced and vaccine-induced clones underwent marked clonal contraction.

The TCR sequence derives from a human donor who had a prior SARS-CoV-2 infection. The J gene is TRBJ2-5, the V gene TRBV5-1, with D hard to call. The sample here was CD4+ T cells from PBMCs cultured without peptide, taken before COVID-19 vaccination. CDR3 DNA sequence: TGCGCCAGCAGCTTAATTACTCTGGAGACCCAGTACTTC. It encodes CASSLITLETQYF.